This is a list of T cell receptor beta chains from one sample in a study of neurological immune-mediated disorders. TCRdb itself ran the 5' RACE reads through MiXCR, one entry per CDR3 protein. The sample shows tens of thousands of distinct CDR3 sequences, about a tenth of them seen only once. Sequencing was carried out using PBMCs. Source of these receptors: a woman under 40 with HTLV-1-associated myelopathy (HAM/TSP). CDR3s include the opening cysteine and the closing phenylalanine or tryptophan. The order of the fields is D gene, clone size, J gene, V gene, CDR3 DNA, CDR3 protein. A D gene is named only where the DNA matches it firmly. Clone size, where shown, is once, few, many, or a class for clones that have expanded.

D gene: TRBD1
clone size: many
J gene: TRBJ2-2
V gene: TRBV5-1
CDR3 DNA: TGCGCCAGCAGACCCGGGACAGGGACCGGGGAGCTGTTTTTT
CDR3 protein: CASRPGTGTGELFF

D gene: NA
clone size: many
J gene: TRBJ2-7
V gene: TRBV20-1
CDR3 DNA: TGCAGTGCCAGGGACGGTTACTCCTACGAGCAGTACTTC
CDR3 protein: CSARDGYSYEQYF

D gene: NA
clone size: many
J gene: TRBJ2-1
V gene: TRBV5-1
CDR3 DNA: TGCGCCAGCAGCTTGGCCGTGGGGGGTGCGAGTATGCAGTTCTTC
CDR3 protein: CASSLAVGGASMQFF

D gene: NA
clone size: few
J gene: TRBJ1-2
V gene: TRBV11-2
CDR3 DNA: TGTGCCAGCAGCTTAGCTGGAGCTTTGGGGGGCTACACCTTC
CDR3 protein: CASSLAGALGGYTF

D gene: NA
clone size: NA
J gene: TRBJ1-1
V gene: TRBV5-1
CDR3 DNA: TGTGCCAGCAGCTCGAGTGACGCTGAAGCTTTCTTT
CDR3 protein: CASSSSDAEAFF

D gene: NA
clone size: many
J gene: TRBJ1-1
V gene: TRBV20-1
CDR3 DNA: TGCAGTGCTCGCGCAGGGTTCGGTGAAGCTTTCTTT
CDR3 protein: CSARAGFGEAFF

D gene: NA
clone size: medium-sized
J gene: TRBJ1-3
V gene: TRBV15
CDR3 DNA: TGTGCCACCAGCCTCATATACTCTGGAAACACCATATATTTT
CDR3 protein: CATSLIYSGNTIYF

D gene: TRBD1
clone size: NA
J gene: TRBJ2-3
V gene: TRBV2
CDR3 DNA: TGTGCCGGCAGCATGGGACAGGCCAGCACAGATACGCAGTATTTT
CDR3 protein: CAGSMGQASTDTQYF

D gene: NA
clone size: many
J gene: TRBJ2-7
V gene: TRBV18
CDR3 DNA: TGTGCCAGCTCACCATCGGCGGGGACCGCCTACGAGCAGTACTTC
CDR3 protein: CASSPSAGTAYEQYF

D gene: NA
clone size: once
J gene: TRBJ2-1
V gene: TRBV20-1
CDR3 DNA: TGCAGTGCTAGTTCGGGGGTAAGCTCCTACAATGAGCAGTTCTTC
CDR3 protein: CSASSGVSSYNEQFF

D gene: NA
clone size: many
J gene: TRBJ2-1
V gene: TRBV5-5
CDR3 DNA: TGTGCCAGCAGCTTGGTCCCTGTCGGGGATTCTGGCAATGAGCAGTTCTTC
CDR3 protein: CASSLVPVGDSGNEQFF

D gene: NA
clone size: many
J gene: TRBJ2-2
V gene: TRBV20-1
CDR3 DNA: TGCAGTGCTAGAGATCGGAGAGAGAACACCGGGGAGCTGTTTTTT
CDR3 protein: CSARDRRENTGELFF